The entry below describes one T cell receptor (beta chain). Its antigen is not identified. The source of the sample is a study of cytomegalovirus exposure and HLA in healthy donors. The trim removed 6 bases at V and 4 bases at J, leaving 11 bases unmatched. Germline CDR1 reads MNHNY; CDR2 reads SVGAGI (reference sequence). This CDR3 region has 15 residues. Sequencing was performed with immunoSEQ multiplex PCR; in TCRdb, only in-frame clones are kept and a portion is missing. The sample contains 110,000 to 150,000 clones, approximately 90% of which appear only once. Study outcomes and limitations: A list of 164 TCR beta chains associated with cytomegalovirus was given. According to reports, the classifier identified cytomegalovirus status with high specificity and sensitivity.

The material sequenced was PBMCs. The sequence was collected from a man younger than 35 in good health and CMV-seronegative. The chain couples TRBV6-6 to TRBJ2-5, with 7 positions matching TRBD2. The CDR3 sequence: CASSPPGLPPETQYF. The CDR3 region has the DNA TGTGCCAGCAGCCCTCCGGGACTACCCCCAGAGACCCAGTACTTC.